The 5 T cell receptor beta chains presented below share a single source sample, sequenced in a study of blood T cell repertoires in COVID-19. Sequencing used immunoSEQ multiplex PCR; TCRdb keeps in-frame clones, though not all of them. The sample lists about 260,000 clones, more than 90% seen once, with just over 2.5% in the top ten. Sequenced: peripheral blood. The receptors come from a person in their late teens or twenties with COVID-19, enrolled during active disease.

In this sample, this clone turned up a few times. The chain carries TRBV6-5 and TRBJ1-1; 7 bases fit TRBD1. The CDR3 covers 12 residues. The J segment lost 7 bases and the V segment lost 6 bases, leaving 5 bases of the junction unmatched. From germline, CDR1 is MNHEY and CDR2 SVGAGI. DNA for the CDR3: TGTGCCAGCAGCCCCACAGGGGTTGAAGCTTTCTTT. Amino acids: CASSPTGVEAFF.

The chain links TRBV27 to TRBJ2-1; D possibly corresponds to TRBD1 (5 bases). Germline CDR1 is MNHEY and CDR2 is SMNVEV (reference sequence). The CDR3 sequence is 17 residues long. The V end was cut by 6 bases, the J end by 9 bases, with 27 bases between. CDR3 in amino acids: CASSRRPPDTQGSEQFF. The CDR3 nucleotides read TGTGCCAGCAGCCGCCGTCCACCGGACACCCAAGGCAGTGAGCAGTTCTTC.

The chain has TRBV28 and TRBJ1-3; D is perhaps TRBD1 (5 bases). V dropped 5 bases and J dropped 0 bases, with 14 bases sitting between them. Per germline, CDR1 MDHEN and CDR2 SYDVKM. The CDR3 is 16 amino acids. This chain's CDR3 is CASSGYVGGSGNTIYF. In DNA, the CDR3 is TGTGCCAGCAGTGGCTATGTCGGGGGCTCTGGAAACACCATATATTTT.

CDR3 DNA: TGTGCCAGCAGTTACGGAGGATCGGGCACCGGGGAGCTGTTTTTT. It yields the protein CASSYGGSGTGELFF. This sequence joins TRBV6-2 or TRBV6-3 and TRBJ2-2; perhaps TRBD2 as D (5 bases). The germline CDR1 and CDR2 sequences are MNHEY and SVGEGT. V gave up 2 bases and J gave up 4 bases, with 11 bases separating them. The CDR3 totals 15 residues.

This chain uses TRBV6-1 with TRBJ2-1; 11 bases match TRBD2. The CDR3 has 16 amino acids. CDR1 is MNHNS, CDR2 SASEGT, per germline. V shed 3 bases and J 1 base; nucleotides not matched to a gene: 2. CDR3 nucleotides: TGTGCCAGCAGTGAGCTAGCGGGAGGATCCTACAATGAGCAGTTCTTC. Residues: CASSELAGGSYNEQFF.